This TCR beta chain was recovered during a study of cytomegalovirus exposure and HLA in healthy donors. Findings and caveats of the study: A few chains linked to CMV were shown in vitro to be specific for CMV antigens. Cytomegalovirus-associated status was assigned to 150 to 200 TCR beta chains. While the bulk of TCR sequences proved rare, some public TCRs turned up in many donors.

The data were produced by immunoSEQ multiplex PCR, yet TCRdb's version contains in-frame clones alone and is incomplete. Altogether 250,000 to 300,000 clones are present, 70% to 90% being singletons, with the ten largest covering 0.9% to 1.1%. About this clone: What it binds is unknown.

The CDR3 sequence is 15 residues long. CDR1 and CDR2 from the germline V gene are MNHNS and SASEGT. Trimming removed 1 base from V and 5 bases from J; junction bases left unmatched: 6. The sequence derives from a woman younger than 35 in good health and CMV-seronegative. Input material: PBMCs. The chain employs TRBV6-1 and TRBJ1-1, with 8 bases identical to TRBD1. This CDR3 reads CASSEGWTGRTEAFF. The DNA of the CDR3 is TGTGCCAGCAGTGAAGGCTGGACAGGGCGGACTGAAGCTTTCTTT.